The entry below gives a single TCR beta chain sequence along with its context. It has no known antigen specificity. Base qualities are not recorded, but no much larger clone differs from it by a single base. This entry belongs to a study of long-term antiretroviral therapy in people with HIV (dated by TCRdb to between 2021 and 2024). Regarding the study in general: The earliest samples were collected about a decade before the 2015 WHO recommendation for immediate ART, when ART was typically delayed until CD4 counts fell. This retrospective serial study examined whether starting ART and sustained HIV suppression were associated with changes in the composition and diversity of the TRB repertoire in peripheral blood. A total of roughly 180 cryopreserved PBMC samples were contributed to the cohort by 30 adults with confirmed HIV infection, with samples collected serially over a mean of approximately six years (range 1-12). Among the 30 to 35 participants with HIV, over nine were female. Test extractions of a monoclonal T-cell line alongside a few dozen polyclonal samples showed no cross-contamination during QIAcube processing. Here is what the overall study found, with its caveats: Starting ART was linked to a significant rise in TRB diversity, yet even after long-term ART the diversity remained significantly lower than in transplant donor controls. HIV repertoires had narrower CDR3 length ranges than controls, and the network structure suggested an antigen-experienced repertoire that shifted only slightly toward naive after ART. The samples were dated from the mid-2000s to the late 2010s, and the ART regimens that were used may be less effective than current ART regimens. Inferences about post-ART repertoire changes were limited because no data were available on ART adherence, viral resistance or therapy changes. Because cell numbers in pre-ART samples were limited, unsorted PBMC were profiled instead of sorted CD4+ and CD8+ T cells. Owing to limited PBMC availability, only the TCR beta chain was sequenced, without alpha chain pairing. At every time point, the repertoire was dominated by expanded TRB clones first identified before ART initiation, although this dominance fluctuated and, in many PLHIV, declined after ART.

To be included, a participant needed at least one PBMC sample from before ART initiation plus at least two post-ART samples. Every participant with HIV received treatment in the United States of America. Before DNA extraction, cryopreserved samples of about 0.95-11 million PBMC were thawed and then washed. At the time of the earliest PBMC sample, participants with HIV were aged between roughly 20 and 60 years. PBMC samples from each participant spanned 1-4 timepoints before ART initiation and 2-8 timepoints after ART initiation, with a median of 7 samples. Serial HIV viral load, CD4+ T-cell count, ART history and demographic data were obtained for every participant. Genomic DNA was extracted from unsorted PBMC with a Qiagen kit on a QIAcube, processed in batches of 12 samples. The germline V gene (reference sequence) gives CDR1 as LNHDA and CDR2 as SQIVND. The V end gives up 2 bases and the J end 2 bases, leaving 6 bases in the junction not matched to a gene. Reading from cysteine to phenylalanine, the CDR3 counts 17 amino acids. Only the CDR3 DNA stays, 51 bases, in frame from base 1.

Sequencing of the TRB variable region was done with the immunoSEQ hsTCRB v3.0 assay at survey level resolution. The targeted TRB sequencing depth was about 35,000-55,000 T-cell genomes per sample. Pooled TRB libraries were sequenced on an Illumina MiSeq with a v3 150-cycle kit. On the study's bioinformatics: Repertoire analysis was run in R within a reproducible Nextflow workflow that covered QC, data transformation and analysis. LymphoSeq2, an R package for AIRR-Seq data exploration, was used to implement custom analyses. A few samples that produced fewer than 5000 total TRB sequences were removed, so 200 or so HIV repertoires were analyzed. Among the roughly 190 retained HIV repertoires, 55 to 60 were collected before ART initiation and 129 after ART initiation. Each repertoire was downsampled to 5000 TRB nucleotide sequences, and summary statistics were averaged across 100 downsampling iterations. TRB sequences were retained for analysis only if CDR3 regions of at least seven amino acids were present. Diversity was assessed using a clonality score derived from Shannon entropy and using the Gini coefficient. In the repertoire networks, any two of the top 5000 CDR3 amino acid sequences were connected whenever the two sequences differed by an edit distance of one. Antigen specificity groups and MHC restriction were predicted for TRB CDR3 amino acid sequences with GLIPH2. CDR3 amino acid sequences were matched against VDJdb and McPAS-TCR to flag known CMV, EBV, HIV or tissue antigen associations. Pre-ART, post-ART and control groups were compared with Wilcoxon signed-rank tests and Holm-Bonferroni correction. As stored in TCRdb, this immuneACCESS dataset retains in-frame rearrangements with V and J assigned. A fraction of the clones does not appear; measured against another copy, unresolved V genes explain less than half of the discrepancy, and the remainder lacks a known reason. Clone size and the V and J calls come from that table; the DNA yielded D and trimming. This sample gives some 2,600 clones in total; approximately 79% of them show up just once. About 8.6% of the sample rests with the top ten.

The V and J genes are TRBV19 and TRBJ2-6, with TRBD2 identical over 7 junction bases. The specimen comprised unsorted PBMCs, sampled 0.4 years before starting antiretroviral therapy. The sequence was collected from a woman in her thirties or forties with HIV. The DNA sequence reads TGTGCCAGTAGTATAAGCTCGGCGGGAGCTGGGGCCAACGTCCTGACTTTC. Protein translation: CASSISSAGAGANVLTF. Where the CDR3 stops, the reference TRBV19 and TRBJ2-6 genes take over; the full variable domain is DGGITQSPKYLFRKEGQNVTLSCEQNLNHDAMYWYRQDPGQGLRLIYYSQIVNDFQKGDIAEGYSVSREKKESFPLTVTSAQKNPTAFYLCASSISSAGAGANVLTFGAGSRLTVL.